The 14 T cell receptor beta chains below all came from one sample that was sequenced in a study of OX40 agonist ivuxolimab in advanced cancers. Measured with immunoSEQ multiplex PCR; TCRdb has only the in-frame clones, and not every one. The sample includes 55,000 to 75,000 clones, around 80% of them seen just once. This sample comprised CD4+ or CD8+ T cells sorted from blood, obtained in a trial of the OX40 agonist ivuxolimab. These receptors originate from an adult with an advanced solid tumor such as melanoma, head and neck, liver or kidney cancer.

The rearrangement joins TRBV18 to TRBJ2-7; possibly TRBD2 for D (5 bases). Germline-derived CDR1 and CDR2 are KGHSH and LQKENI. V was trimmed by 6 bases and J by 6 bases, leaving 21 bases between them. The CDR3 spans 15 residues. The CDR3: CASSPNQDSRSEQYF. CDR3 bases: TGTGCCAGCTCGCCTAACCAGGACTCTCGGTCCGAGCAGTACTTC. Full variable domain (outside the CDR3, taken from reference TRBV18 and TRBJ2-7): NAGVMQNPRHLVRRRGQEARLRCSPMKGHSHVYWYRQLPEEGLKFMVYLQKENIIDESGMPKERFSAEFPKEGPSILRIQQVVRGDSAAYFCASSPNQDSRSEQYFGPGTRLTVT.

V usage is TRBV5-1 and J usage is TRBJ1-1; D not certain. Germline CDR1 and CDR2: SGHRS and YFSETQ. The CDR3 has 14 amino acids. Trimming took 6 bases from V and 3 from J, leaving 15 bases between them. The CDR3 sequence: CASTLTGYDTEAFF. CDR3 coding DNA: TGCGCCAGCACCTTAACGGGGTACGACACTGAAGCTTTCTTT.

The rearrangement uses TRBV18 and TRBJ1-1, with D unresolved. V was trimmed by 5 bases and J by 1 base, leaving 8 bases between them. There are 13 residues in the CDR3. CDR1 is KGHSH, CDR2 LQKENI, per germline. This CDR3 reads CASSDGRNTEAFF. The CDR3, as DNA: TGTGCCAGCTCAGACGGCAGGAACACTGAAGCTTTCTTT.

This clone was seen a few times. The genes are TRBV9 and TRBJ1-2; tentative D call: TRBD1 (5 bases). V was shortened by 0 bases and J by 10 bases, with 19 bases between the two germline ends. Germline values: CDR1 SGDLS, CDR2 YYNGEE. The CDR3 is 15 amino acids. The CDR3 DNA sequence: TGTGCCAGCAGCGTAGACGAGGGGAACTATGGAGACTACACCTTC. It yields the protein CASSVDEGNYGDYTF.

The table lists this clone with a few counts. This same CDR3 is encoded by further DNA sequences in the sample. The chain uses TRBV11-2 and TRBJ2-1; 7 bases are a match to TRBD2. The trim removed 2 bases at V and 3 bases at J, leaving 10 bases unmatched. CDR3 length: 17 residues. In germline, CDR1 is SGHAT, CDR2 FQNNGV. The CDR3 DNA reads TGTGCCAGCAGCTTATTAGGGGCTAGCGGACACTACAATGAGCAGTTCTTC. Its translation: CASSLLGASGHYNEQFF.

The V gene is TRBV29-1, the J gene TRBJ1-2; tentative D call: TRBD1 (5 bases). The germline gives CDR1 SQVTM, CDR2 ANQGSEA. Trimming took off 7 bases at V and 4 bases at J, with 16 bases between the two ends. The CDR3 extends over 13 amino acids. CDR3 residues: CSANFRGTYGYTF. The CDR3 DNA follows: TGCAGCGCTAACTTCCGCGGGACCTATGGCTACACCTTC.

The chain has TRBV9 and TRBJ1-2; 7 positions match TRBD1. The V gene end was trimmed by 0 bases and the J gene end by 7 bases; junction bases not matched to a gene: 3. The length of the CDR3 is 13 residues. In germline, CDR1 is SGDLS, CDR2 YYNGEE. CDR3 sequence: CASSVEQGSGYTF. Here the CDR3 DNA reads TGTGCCAGCAGCGTAGAACAGGGGTCTGGCTACACCTTC. Full variable domain (rest looked up from reference TRBV9 and TRBJ1-2): DSGVTQTPKHLITATGQRVTLRCSPRSGDLSVYWYQQSLDQGLQFLIQYYNGEERAKGNILERFSAQQFPDLHSELNLSSLELGDSALYFCASSVEQGSGYTFGSGTRLTVV.

This clone was counted between two and nine times. V usage is TRBV19 and J usage is TRBJ1-2; possible D gene TRBD1, 5 bases. Germline V CDR1 and CDR2: LNHDA, SQIVND (reference sequence). The ends were cut back, 3 bases at V and 1 base at J, with 15 bases in the middle. The CDR3 runs to 16 residues. CDR3 residues: CASSIGGQNFNYGYTF. CDR3 nucleotides: TGTGCCAGTAGTATCGGGGGTCAAAACTTTAACTATGGCTACACCTTC.

The CDR3 protein is CASSEERGGTEAFF. The CDR3, as DNA: TGTGCCAGCAGTGAAGAGAGGGGTGGCACTGAAGCTTTCTTT. This rearrangement joins TRBV2 to TRBJ1-1; TRBD1 is a possible D gene (5 bases). V was trimmed by 1 base and J by 4 bases, leaving 10 bases between them. CDR1 SNHLY and CDR2 FYNNEI come from the germline V gene. The CDR3 runs 14 residues.

This clone was observed a handful of times. The chain employs TRBV27 and TRBJ1-6; 7 positions match TRBD1. CDR1 and CDR2 from the germline V gene are MNHEY and SMNVEV (reference sequence). V trimming: 6 bases; J trimming: 4 bases; junction bases outside the gene matches: 9. This CDR3 comprises 16 residues. This chain's CDR3 is CASSLRGQIYNSPLHF. For the CDR3, the DNA is TGTGCCAGCAGCCTGAGGGGACAGATTTATAATTCACCCCTCCACTTT.

This rearrangement joins TRBV27 to TRBJ1-2; D remains ambiguous. Per germline, CDR1 MNHEY and CDR2 SMNVEV (reference sequence). V was shortened by 8 bases and J by 8 bases, with 15 bases between the two germline ends. The CDR3 runs 12 residues. DNA of the CDR3: TGTGCCAGCGCCTCGGACTGGAGCGGCTACACCTTC. Translated, it gives CASASDWSGYTF.

J is TRBJ1-5 and V is TRBV19; TRBD1 might be the D (6 bases). The germline V gene encodes CDR1 LNHDA and CDR2 SQIVND (reference sequence). The CDR3 sequence is 15 residues long. The V end lost 3 bases, the J end lost 7 bases, and 16 bases lay between the germline ends. The chain's CDR3 is CASSITTGVGQPQHF. In DNA, the CDR3 is TGTGCCAGTAGTATTACGACAGGAGTGGGACAGCCCCAGCATTTT.

This clone was detected only a few times. The CDR3 nucleotides are TGTGCCATCAGTGAAAGAGCCGGGGTCACCGGGGAGCTGTTTTTT. Amino acid sequence: CAISERAGVTGELFF. This rearrangement joins TRBV10-3 to TRBJ2-2, with D perhaps TRBD2 (5 bases). V was clipped by 3 bases and J by 4 bases, with 12 bases between them. This CDR3 has 15 residues. Germline values: CDR1 ENHRY, CDR2 SYGVKD.

This clone was counted a single time. A read error may produce the germline difference seen at one junction end. The J gene is TRBJ1-3, the V gene TRBV7-8; the D gene is possibly TRBD1 (5 bases). The CDR3 totals 14 residues. Germline values: CDR1 SGHVS, CDR2 FQNEAQ. The CDR3 region is CASRLGASGNTIYF. The CDR3 DNA reads TGTGCCAGCAGATTAGGGGCCTCCGGAAACACCATATATTTT.